This T cell receptor beta chain came from a study of human T cells and chemical hapten exposure. About the study: Chiefly female patients presented with alopecia areata, totalis or universalis.

This clonotype was seen a handful of times. The antigen remains unidentified. The library put unique molecular identifiers onto individual cDNA molecules. Original processing methods: TCRs per sample had a median of approximately 96,000 and ranged from about 23,224 to 750,000. TCRdb recomputed calls from the RACE reads with MiXCR, one row per CDR3 protein. The V and J calls were not made by the authors but by TCRdb's processing. The sample contains roughly 180,000 distinct CDR3 sequences, approximately 14% of which appear only once. As to time point: patch test 1, 2 weeks after DPC sensitization. Indicated treatment: therapeutic diphenylcyclopropenone sensitization with weekly scalp DPC. The CDR3 extends over 16 amino acids. Study-wide findings and caveats: Donors in the study had alopecia, meaning their immune response may differ from healthy people's.

The chain uses TRBV21-1 and TRBJ1-6. TRBV21-1 is classified as a pseudogene. The sequencing here drew on whole blood, taken in connection with sensitization to the hapten diphenylcyclopropenone (DPC). This clonotype originated in a woman aged 25 to 39 with alopecia areata. Some clones in this sample may be carry-over from other donors' samples. The CDR3 spells CASSKGREGINSPLHF. The CDR3 DNA follows: TGTGCCAGCAGCAAAGGGCGGGAGGGAATAAACTCACCCCTCCACTTT.